The sequence of this TCR beta chain was determined in a study of shared clonotypes between healthy human individuals. Whole-study findings and limits: Naive subsets, compared against memory subsets, generally had larger estimated richness values.

V lost 4 bases, J lost 12 bases, and 16 bases stayed unmatched. The germline CDR1 and CDR2 sequences are SGHTA and FQGTGA. This CDR3 contains 15 residues. Naive CD8 cells lacked CD45RO, underwent positive selection for CCR7 and left out terminally differentiated effector memory CD45RA+ cells. Here immunoSEQ multiplex PCR was the method, and the copy in TCRdb shows in-frame clones only, minus some. The table has hundreds of thousands of clones, roughly 95% seen once; the top ten hold around 0.12%. Turning to this clone: Its target is unknown.

The chain has TRBV7-3 and TRBJ2-7; TRBD2 aligns across 9 bases. Specimen: naive CD8+ T cells sorted from blood. The TCR comes from a woman between 25 and 40 years old in good health. The CDR3 loop reads CASSWGLAGSRMLYF. The CDR3 DNA sequence: TGTGCCAGCAGCTGGGGGCTAGCGGGGAGTCGGATGTTGTACTTC.